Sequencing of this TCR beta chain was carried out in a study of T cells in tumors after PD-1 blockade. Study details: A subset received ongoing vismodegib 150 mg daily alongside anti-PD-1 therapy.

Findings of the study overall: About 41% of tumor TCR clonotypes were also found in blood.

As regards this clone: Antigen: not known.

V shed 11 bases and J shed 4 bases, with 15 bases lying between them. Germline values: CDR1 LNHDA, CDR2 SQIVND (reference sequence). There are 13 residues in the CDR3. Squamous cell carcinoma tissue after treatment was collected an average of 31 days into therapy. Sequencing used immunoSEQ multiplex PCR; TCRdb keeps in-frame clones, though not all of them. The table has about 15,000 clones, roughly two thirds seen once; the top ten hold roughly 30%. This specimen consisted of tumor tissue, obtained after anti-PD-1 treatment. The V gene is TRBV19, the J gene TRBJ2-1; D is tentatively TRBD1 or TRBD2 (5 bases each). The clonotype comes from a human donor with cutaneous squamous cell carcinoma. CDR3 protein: CASQWGGYNEQFF. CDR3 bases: TGTGCCTCCCAATGGGGCGGGTACAATGAGCAGTTCTTC.